Shown below are 27 T cell receptor beta chains from a single sample sequenced in a study of blood T cells in healthy people across ages (dated by TCRdb to about 2015). The method was 5' RACE. TCRdb lists the instrument as Illumina HiSeq 2500. A second about 7 to 12 cycle PCR used a sample-barcoded 5' primer and a J-beta primer mix. TCRdb reanalyzed the raw reads on its own, using fastp at Q25 for trimming and MiXCR for clone calling, and kept in-frame beta chains. Rows are combined by CDR3 protein, so each entry shows the most common genes and DNA. The sample records over a million distinct CDR3 sequences, around 43% of which are singletons. The ten largest clones take up under 20% of the sample. The sample comprised blood. These receptors were obtained from a woman aged 60 to 75 in good health.

J is TRBJ1-4 and V is TRBV29-1, with a tentative D call TRBD1 (6 bases). This CDR3 has 13 amino acids. Between the trimmed V and J ends, which lost 4 bases and 8 bases, there was a span of 14 bases. Germline-derived CDR1 and CDR2 are SQVTM and ANQGSEA. This CDR3 is CSVGTGTGEKLFF. As DNA, the CDR3 is TGCAGCGTTGGAACAGGGACTGGCGAAAAACTGTTTTTT.

This sequence joins TRBV6-1 and TRBJ2-4; the D gene is possibly TRBD1 (6 bases). The better agreement between TRBJ2-7 and the DNA end casts doubt on the J call. From germline, CDR1 is MNHNS and CDR2 SASEGT. This CDR3 region has 13 residues. The CDR3, as DNA: TGTGCCAGCCCATCCGGGACAACCTACGAGCAGTACTTC. Encoded protein: CASPSGTTYEQYF.

This clonotype was seen a handful of times. The rearrangement links TRBV6-6 to TRBJ2-1; the match to TRBD1 covers 7 bases. The CDR3 contains 11 residues. With V trimmed by 7 bases and J by 10 bases, 4 bases remained unmatched. Germline V lookup: CDR1 MNHNY, CDR2 SVGAGI (reference sequence). The CDR3 spells CASTMTGEQFF. The CDR3, as DNA: TGTGCCAGCACCATGACAGGGGAGCAGTTCTTC.

The CDR3 loop is CASSQDPSGASSYEQYF. In nucleotides, the CDR3 is TGTGCCAGCAGCCAAGATCCAAGCGGGGCGAGCTCCTACGAGCAGTACTTC. The chain combines TRBV4-2 with TRBJ2-7; 7 positions match TRBD2. The CDR3 has 17 residues. The germline V gene has CDR1 LGHNA and CDR2 YNFKEQ. Trimming took 0 bases from V and 0 from J; bases not matched to a gene: 8.

This chain connects TRBV4-2 to TRBJ2-3; D not resolved. The CDR3 spans 14 residues. V lost 4 bases to trimming and J lost 4 bases, with 12 bases between them. The germline gives CDR1 LGHNA, CDR2 YNFKEQ. The CDR3 DNA is TGTGCCAGCAGCCGAGTAACTTTGGCAGATACGCAGTATTTT. Translation gives CASSRVTLADTQYF.

This clonotype was found a few times. The V and J genes are TRBV29-1 and TRBJ2-1; 9 bases agree with TRBD2. CDR1 is SQVTM, CDR2 ANQGSEA, per germline. There are 12 residues in the CDR3. Losses at the gene ends were 7 bases for V and 15 bases for J; bases not matched to a gene: 13. This CDR3 reads CSAEPSGVMRFF. The CDR3 region has the DNA TGCAGCGCCGAACCTAGCGGGGTCATGAGGTTCTTC.

This CDR3 reads CATSDFFGSQETQYF. In DNA form, the CDR3 reads TGTGCCACCAGTGATTTTTTCGGATCTCAGGAGACCCAGTACTTC. The rearrangement uses TRBV24-1 and TRBJ2-5; no definite D call. The germline V gene has CDR1 KGHDR and CDR2 SFDVKD. This CDR3 is 15 amino acids long. The V gene lost 1 base and the J gene lost 5 bases, with 13 bases spanning the gap.

The rearrangement joins TRBV14 to TRBJ1-6; D gene ambiguous. V lost 2 bases and J lost 9, with 8 bases in between. Germline V gives CDR1 SGHDN, CDR2 FVKESK. This CDR3 has 13 residues. The chain's CDR3 is CASSQQRTSPLHF. The CDR3 DNA sequence: TGTGCCAGCAGCCAACAACGGACTTCACCCCTCCACTTT.

The genes are TRBV28 and TRBJ2-7; D gene uncertain. Trimming left V 2 bases short and J 2 bases short, with 13 bases between. Germline CDR1 MDHEN, CDR2 SYDVKM. The CDR3 sequence is 15 residues long. The CDR3 loop reads CASSLRAVGPYEQYF. The CDR3 DNA sequence: TGTGCCAGCAGTTTAAGGGCAGTTGGACCCTACGAGCAGTACTTC.

The chain carries TRBV20-1 and TRBJ2-3, with D possibly matching TRBD2 (6 bases). The CDR3 spans 13 residues. Germline V gives CDR1 DFQATT, CDR2 SNEGSKA (reference sequence). V was clipped by 7 bases and J by 3 bases, with 14 bases between them. CDR3 sequence reads: CSVSGRLTDTQYF. The CDR3, as DNA: TGCAGTGTCAGCGGGCGATTAACAGATACGCAGTATTTT.

In DNA, the CDR3 is TGTGCCAGCAGCAAAAGCGGCGGGAGTATCTACAATGAGCAGTTCTTC. Its translation is CASSKSGGSIYNEQFF. The genes are TRBV7-3 and TRBJ2-1, with 7 nucleotides matching TRBD2. CDR3 length equals 16 residues. Trimming cost V 5 bases and J 3 bases; bases outside gene matches: 10. Germline loops: CDR1 SGHTA, CDR2 FQGTGA.

This chain uses TRBV6-2 or TRBV6-3 with TRBJ2-7, with D possibly matching TRBD2 (6 bases). Trimming stripped 5 bases from V and 0 bases from J, with 17 bases between. The germline V gene has CDR1 MNHEY and CDR2 SVGEGT. The CDR3 extends over 16 amino acids. The CDR3 nucleotides are TGTGCCAGCAGTCGTCGACTAGTGCTTAGCTCCTACGAGCAGTACTTC. This sequence encodes CASSRRLVLSSYEQYF.

This clonotype has only a few counts. The V gene is TRBV20-1, the J gene TRBJ2-1, with D unresolved. Trimming left V 3 bases short and J 10 bases short, with 13 bases between. CDR3 length: 12 residues. The V gene's germline CDR1 is DFQATT and CDR2 SNEGSKA (reference sequence). Written as DNA, the CDR3 is TGCAGTGCTAGCCCATACCATCGGGAGCAGTTCTTC. Translating it yields CSASPYHREQFF.

This clonotype was counted a few times. This chain uses TRBV4-1 with TRBJ2-3; TRBD2 might be the D (6 bases). V gave up 0 bases and J gave up 1 base, with 8 bases separating them. The V gene's germline CDR1 is MGHRA and CDR2 YSYEKL. This CDR3 comprises 15 residues. The CDR3 region has the DNA TGCGCCAGCAGCCAAGAAAGGAGGGGCACAGATACGCAGTATTTT. This gives the protein CASSQERRGTDTQYF.

A remark on this clonotype: An end of the junction does not agree with germline; a read error may underlie this. This chain connects TRBV6-1 to TRBJ2-6; 7 bases are a match to TRBD2. CDR3 length equals 18 residues. Germline CDR1 reads MNHNS; CDR2 reads SASEGT. CDR3 nucleotides: TGTGCCAGCAGGCGTTATGGGGGGGGAAGCTCTGGGGCCAACGTCCTGACGTTC. Protein: CASRRYGGGSSGANVLTF.

The genes are TRBV20-1 and TRBJ1-5, with D uncertain. Germline assignment: CDR1 DFQATT and CDR2 SNEGSKA (reference sequence). There are 12 residues in the CDR3. Trimming removed 0 bases from V and 7 bases from J, with 7 bases in between. The CDR3 DNA follows: TGCAGTGCTAGAGATGGGTCACAGCCCCAGCATTTT. Amino acid sequence: CSARDGSQPQHF.

V gene TRBV7-9 combines with J gene TRBJ2-7; TRBD2 agrees at 10 bases. Germline lookup yields CDR1 SEHNR and CDR2 FQNEAQ (reference sequence). V dropped 4 bases and J dropped 7; count of bases not matched to a gene: 13. The CDR3 totals 16 residues. The CDR3 sequence: CASSSGLAPTLEEQYF. The CDR3 DNA is TGTGCCAGCAGCTCGGGACTAGCGCCGACCCTGGAGGAGCAGTACTTC.

This clonotype was seen more than once but under ten times. V is TRBV10-3 and J is TRBJ2-5; 14 bases fit TRBD2. With 3 bases clipped from V and 6 bases from J, the junction kept 9 bases outside the gene matches. The CDR3 loop spans 17 amino acids. Germline V gene lookup returns CDR1 ENHRY and CDR2 SYGVKD. CDR3 sequence: CAISDGTSGSTAQTQYF. The CDR3 coding sequence is TGTGCCATCAGTGATGGGACTAGCGGGAGTACAGCTCAGACCCAGTACTTC.

The chain is built from TRBV20-1 and TRBJ2-7; D tentatively fits TRBD1 or TRBD2 (5 bases each). V lost 6 bases and J lost 3, with 18 bases in between. Germline assignment: CDR1 DFQATT and CDR2 SNEGSKA (reference sequence). This CDR3 has 14 amino acids. CDR3 protein: CSAPPFVGDYEQYF. The CDR3 nucleotides are TGCAGTGCCCCCCCGTTTGTGGGGGACTACGAGCAGTACTTC.

V gene TRBV5-6 combines with J gene TRBJ1-5; no clear D gene. V was shortened by 2 bases and J by 0 bases, with 15 bases between the two germline ends. Germline CDR1 and CDR2: SGHDT and YYEEEE. CDR3 length: 17 amino acids. CDR3 sequence reads: CASSFSGFSHSNQPQHF. The CDR3 DNA sequence: TGTGCCAGCAGCTTTTCGGGCTTCAGCCATAGCAATCAGCCCCAGCATTTT.

The V gene is TRBV20-1, the J gene TRBJ1-5; no reliable D call. Germline CDR1 reads DFQATT; CDR2 reads SNEGSKA (reference sequence). V was cut by 0 bases and J by 3 bases, with 18 bases left in between. The CDR3 has 17 amino acids. The chain's CDR3 is CSARDPDGRAVNQPQHF. CDR3 in DNA: TGCAGTGCTAGAGATCCGGATGGTAGGGCAGTCAATCAGCCCCAGCATTTT.

The chain employs TRBV20-1 and TRBJ2-1, with D perhaps matching TRBD1 or TRBD2 (5 bases each). With 1 base removed from V and 4 bases from J, the gap between germline ends came to 11 bases. The V gene's germline CDR1 is DFQATT and CDR2 SNEGSKA (reference sequence). The CDR3 has 14 residues. CDR3 in amino acids: CSARAGTNYNEQFF. CDR3 nucleotide sequence: TGCAGTGCTAGAGCCGGGACCAATTACAATGAGCAGTTCTTC.

This clonotype was seen only a few times. The rearrangement joins TRBV20-1 to TRBJ2-7; 7 bases are shared with TRBD1. Trimming cost V 6 bases and J 4 bases; bases outside gene matches: 9. This CDR3 region has 13 residues. The germline CDR1 and CDR2 sequences are DFQATT and SNEGSKA (reference sequence). The CDR3 protein is CSANRRTGYEQYF. The CDR3 DNA sequence: TGCAGTGCAAATCGCCGGACAGGTTACGAGCAGTACTTC.

The V gene is TRBV30, the J gene TRBJ2-7; 10 bases are a match to TRBD1. From germline, CDR1 is GTSNPN and CDR2 SVGIG (reference sequence). V lost 2 bases, J lost 2 bases, and 3 bases stayed unmatched. This CDR3 has 14 residues. CDR3 sequence: CAWSPGTGAYEQYF. The CDR3 bases are TGTGCCTGGAGTCCAGGGACAGGGGCCTACGAGCAGTACTTC. Drawing the rest from reference TRBV30 and TRBJ2-7, the complete variable domain is SQTIHQWPATLVQPVGSPLSLECTVEGTSNPNLYWYRQAAGRGLQLLFYSVGIGQISSEVPQNLSASRPQDRQFILSSKKLLLSDSGFYLCAWSPGTGAYEQYFGPGTRLTVT.

The chain uses TRBV6-2 or TRBV6-3 and TRBJ2-3; D may be TRBD2 (5 bases). CDR3 length equals 16 residues. Trimming cost V 5 bases and J 5 bases, with 20 bases left between them. The germline gives CDR1 MNHEY, CDR2 SVGEGT. CDR3 nucleotides: TGTGCCAGCAGTAACCTCGGCTACAGCGGCAAAGATACGCAGTATTTT. Its translation is CASSNLGYSGKDTQYF.

This clonotype was seen more than once but under ten times. The chain recombines TRBV29-1 with TRBJ2-7, with TRBD2 matching 14 bases. J was trimmed by 4 bases and V by 4 bases; bases with no gene match: 12. In germline, CDR1 is SQVTM, CDR2 ANQGSEA. The CDR3 consists of 17 residues. CDR3 residues: CSVAGTSGSSFGYEQYF. DNA of the CDR3: TGCAGCGTTGCCGGGACTAGCGGGAGCTCATTCGGGTACGAGCAGTACTTC.

V and J are TRBV28 and TRBJ2-4; D could derive from TRBD1 or TRBD2 (5 bases each). Germline lookup yields CDR1 MDHEN and CDR2 SYDVKM. V was clipped by 7 bases and J by 0 bases, with 16 bases between them. The CDR3 consists of 16 residues. The CDR3 is CASMPQGEGAKNIQYF. CDR3 in DNA: TGTGCCAGCATGCCCCAGGGCGAGGGAGCCAAAAACATTCAGTACTTC.